The rows below give T cell receptor beta chains drawn from one sample of a study of T cell repertoires in cytomegalovirus infection. TCRdb reprocessed the reads with MiXCR, giving one entry per CDR3 protein. The sample gives roughly 320,000 distinct CDR3 sequences, about a tenth of which show up once; approximately 2.3% is in the top ten. The sample consisted of PBMCs. The source is a human donor in good health (CMV status not recorded). Some clones in this sample may be carry-over from other donors' samples. Both conserved end residues are part of each CDR3. The D gene is left open where the match is weak. Clone size is stated in some rows and not others, as once, few, many or a class when expanded.

j_call v_call clone_size d_call cdr3_aa cdr3_nt
TRBJ2-3 TRBV29-1 few TRBD1 CSGSPGQVFGDTQYF TGCAGCGGAAGTCCGGGACAGGTCTTCGGAGATACGCAGTATTTT
TRBJ2-1 TRBV7-9 many TRBD1 CASSTRITGGSYNEQFF TGTGCCAGCAGCACCCGCATAACAGGGGGCTCCTACAATGAGCAGTTCTTC
TRBJ2-1 TRBV7-9 many NA CASSPAWDEQFF TGTGCCAGCAGCCCCGCCTGGGATGAGCAGTTCTTC
TRBJ2-5 TRBV11-3 many NA CASSFRPQETQYF TGTGCCAGCAGCTTTCGTCCACAAGAGACCCAGTACTTC
TRBJ1-5 TRBV2 many NA CASSRGGYQPQHF TGTGCCAGCAGTCGGGGGGGATATCAGCCCCAGCATTTT
TRBJ2-5 TRBV14 many NA CASSQTTRGETQYF TGTGCCAGCAGCCAAACGACCCGGGGGGAGACCCAGTACTTC
TRBJ2-5 TRBV3-1 few TRBD2 CASRTLAGPPETQYF TGTGCCAGCAGAACTCTAGCGGGTCCCCCAGAGACCCAGTACTTC
TRBJ2-5 TRBV7-2 many NA CASSLLGHPAETQYF TGTGCCAGCAGCCTCTTAGGACACCCAGCGGAGACCCAGTACTTC
TRBJ2-7 TRBV12-3/TRBV12-4 many NA CASSPSALSYEQYF TGTGCCAGCAGTCCCTCGGCCCTGAGCTACGAGCAGTACTTC
TRBJ1-4 TRBV7-2 many NA CASSSSAISEKLFF TGTGCCAGCAGCTCTTCAGCTATTTCTGAAAAACTGTTTTTT
TRBJ2-3 TRBV11-2 few NA CASSSQRLDTQYF TGTGCCAGCAGCTCCCAGCGGTTAGATACGCAGTATTTT
TRBJ1-5 TRBV5-6 few NA CASSFGRDQPQHF TGTGCCAGCAGCTTCGGCAGGGACCAGCCCCAGCATTTT
TRBJ1-5 TRBV2 few TRBD1 CASSYRGISPNQPQHF TGTGCCAGCAGTTACAGGGGAATAAGCCCCAATCAGCCCCAGCATTTT
TRBJ1-1 TRBV6-1 many NA CASNQDTEAFF TGTGCCAGCAACCAGGACACTGAAGCTTTCTTT
TRBJ2-7 TRBV3-1 few TRBD2 CASSQDLGTSGDEQYF TGTGCCAGCAGCCAAGATTTGGGGACTAGCGGGGACGAGCAGTACTTC
TRBJ2-5 TRBV2 many NA CASSVQKETQYF TGTGCCAGCAGTGTTCAGAAAGAGACCCAGTACTTC
TRBJ1-2 TRBV7-2 many NA CASSLWAGYTF TGTGCCAGCAGCTTATGGGCCGGCTACACCTTC
TRBJ2-2 TRBV7-8 many NA CASSLASSTTGELFF TGTGCCAGCAGCTTAGCGTCGTCCACCACCGGGGAGCTGTTTTTT
TRBJ2-6 TRBV29-1 few NA CSVVLQAGANVLTF TGCAGCGTTGTTTTACAGGCTGGGGCCAACGTCCTGACTTTC
TRBJ1-2 TRBV2 NA TRBD1 CASRAAGTGPTYGYTF TGTGCCAGCAGGGCTGCCGGGACAGGGCCGACCTATGGCTACACCTTC
TRBJ2-2 TRBV19 many NA CATDQGVNTGELFF TGTGCCACTGACCAGGGTGTGAACACCGGGGAGCTGTTTTTT
TRBJ1-3 TRBV5-1 many NA CASSLEGRSGNTIYF TGCGCCAGCAGCTTGGAAGGCCGCTCTGGAAACACCATATATTTT
TRBJ2-4 TRBV7-9 few NA CASSLEGGSAKNIQYF TGTGCCAGCAGCTTAGAGGGAGGCAGTGCCAAAAACATTCAGTACTTC
TRBJ2-2 TRBV28 many NA CASSSSPGELFF TGTGCCAGCAGCTCAAGCCCCGGGGAGCTGTTTTTT
TRBJ2-1 TRBV6-6 many TRBD2 CASSYSPLGGTYNEQFF TGTGCCAGCAGTTACAGCCCTCTGGGAGGGACCTACAATGAGCAGTTCTTC
TRBJ2-3 TRBV3-1 many NA CASSQAQGSDTQYF TGTGCCAGCAGCCAAGCACAGGGTTCAGATACGCAGTATTTT
TRBJ2-3 TRBV6-2/TRBV6-3 many NA CASSYARDTQYF TGTGCCAGCAGTTATGCGAGAGATACGCAGTATTTT
TRBJ1-4 TRBV20-1 NA NA CSESGGSVEKLFF TGCAGCGAGTCGGGGGGATCGGTAGAAAAACTGTTTTTT
TRBJ1-1 TRBV29-1 many NA CSVFSQQGGAFF TGCAGCGTTTTTTCCCAACAGGGAGGGGCTTTCTTT
TRBJ2-1 TRBV20-1 many TRBD2 CSAPGLALWNEQFF TGCAGTGCCCCGGGACTAGCGTTATGGAATGAGCAGTTCTTC
TRBJ2-3 TRBV9 few TRBD2 CASSTGTSGDTQYF TGTGCCAGCAGCACCGGGACTAGCGGAGATACGCAGTATTTT
TRBJ1-5 TRBV29-1 many NA CSVSITGNSNQPQHF TGCAGCGTCTCGATAACGGGGAATAGCAATCAGCCCCAGCATTTT
TRBJ1-1 TRBV6-2/TRBV6-3 NA NA CASSYVTIQNTEAFF TGTGCCAGCAGTTATGTAACAATCCAGAACACTGAAGCTTTCTTT
TRBJ1-1 TRBV18 few TRBD1 CASSPTTGVNTEAFF TGTGCCAGCTCACCCACTACAGGGGTGAACACTGAAGCTTTCTTT
TRBJ2-3 TRBV20-1 many NA CSARDSAQKATDTQYF TGCAGTGCTAGAGATTCGGCCCAGAAAGCCACAGATACGCAGTATTTT
TRBJ1-5 TRBV20-1 NA NA CSTTGRSRQPQHF TGCAGTACCACAGGGAGGTCACGTCAGCCCCAGCATTTT
TRBJ2-1 TRBV6-2/TRBV6-3 few TRBD1 CASTPGQGAQREGAEQFF TGTGCCAGCACCCCGGGGCAGGGGGCGCAAAGAGAAGGGGCCGAGCAGTTCTTC
TRBJ2-1 TRBV6-1 many NA CASSDNSFSDEQFF TGTGCCAGCAGTGATAATTCCTTTTCCGATGAGCAGTTCTTC
TRBJ2-5 TRBV4-3 many TRBD2 CASSQSPPGTSGGETQYF TGCGCCAGCAGCCAGTCACCACCTGGGACTAGCGGGGGAGAGACCCAGTACTTC
TRBJ1-1 TRBV28 many NA CASSGANTEAFF TGTGCCAGCTCGGGAGCGAACACTGAAGCTTTCTTT
TRBJ1-5 TRBV20-1 few NA CSADRFNQPQHF TGCAGTGCTGACAGGTTCAATCAGCCCCAGCATTTT
TRBJ2-1 TRBV25-1 many TRBD2 CASSGVRLAGYNEQFF TGTGCCAGCAGTGGCGTCCGGCTAGCGGGGTACAATGAGCAGTTCTTC
TRBJ1-2 TRBV28 few NA CASSRMNYGYTF TGTGCCAGCAGCAGAATGAACTATGGCTACACCTTC
TRBJ1-2 TRBV12-5 few NA CASGLELGRYGYTF TGTGCTAGTGGTTTGGAGCTGGGGAGGTATGGCTACACCTTC
TRBJ1-2 TRBV20-1 few NA CSASTARASYGYTF TGCAGTGCCTCAACCGCCCGCGCCAGCTATGGCTACACCTTC
TRBJ2-7 TRBV7-2 many NA CASSPEGGLYEQYF TGTGCCAGCAGCCCCGAGGGGGGCCTCTACGAGCAGTACTTC
TRBJ1-1 TRBV6-2/TRBV6-3 NA TRBD1 CASSHEGQGRTEAFF TGTGCCAGCAGTCACGAGGGACAGGGTAGAACTGAAGCTTTCTTT
TRBJ2-3 TRBV7-8 many NA CASSLGLGGPLNTDTQYF TGTGCCAGCAGCTTAGGATTGGGGGGGCCTCTGAACACAGATACGCAGTATTTT
TRBJ1-1 TRBV28 many NA CASSFPVQGSASFF TGTGCCAGCAGTTTCCCCGTACAGGGTTCAGCCTCTTTCTTT
TRBJ1-2 TRBV6-2/TRBV6-3 many TRBD1 CASRQQGTHGYTF TGTGCCAGCAGGCAACAGGGGACTCATGGCTACACCTTC
TRBJ1-1 TRBV10-3 few NA CAITNRDATGEAFF TGTGCCATCACCAACCGGGACGCGACTGGAGAAGCTTTCTTT
TRBJ2-1 TRBV20-1 NA TRBD2 CSARGLAGGEAYNEQFF TGCAGTGCTAGAGGTCTAGCGGGGGGGGAAGCCTACAATGAGCAGTTCTTC
TRBJ1-1 TRBV6-5 many NA CASRLGRYTEAFF TGTGCCAGCAGACTTGGACGGTACACTGAAGCTTTCTTT